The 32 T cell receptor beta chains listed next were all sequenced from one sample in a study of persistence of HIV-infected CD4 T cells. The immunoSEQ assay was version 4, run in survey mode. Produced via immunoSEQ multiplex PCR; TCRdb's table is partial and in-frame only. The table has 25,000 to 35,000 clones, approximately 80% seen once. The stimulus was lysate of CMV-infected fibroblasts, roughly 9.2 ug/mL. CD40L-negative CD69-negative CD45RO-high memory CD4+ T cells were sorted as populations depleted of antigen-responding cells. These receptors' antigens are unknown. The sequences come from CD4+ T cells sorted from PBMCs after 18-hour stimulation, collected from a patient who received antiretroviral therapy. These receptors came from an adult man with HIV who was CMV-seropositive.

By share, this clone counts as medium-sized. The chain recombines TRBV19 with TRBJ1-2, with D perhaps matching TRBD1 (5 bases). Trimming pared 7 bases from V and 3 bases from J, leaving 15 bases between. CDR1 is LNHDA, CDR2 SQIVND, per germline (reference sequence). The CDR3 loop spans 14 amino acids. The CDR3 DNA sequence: TGTGCCAGTACCACGACCCAGGGATACTATGGCTACACCTTC. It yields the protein CASTTTQGYYGYTF.

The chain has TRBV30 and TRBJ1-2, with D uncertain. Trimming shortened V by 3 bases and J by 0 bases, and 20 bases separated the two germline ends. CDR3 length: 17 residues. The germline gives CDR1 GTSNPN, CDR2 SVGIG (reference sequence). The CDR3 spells CAWSPLLTMASNYGYTF. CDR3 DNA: TGTGCCTGGAGCCCCCTCCTAACTATGGCTTCTAACTATGGCTACACCTTC.

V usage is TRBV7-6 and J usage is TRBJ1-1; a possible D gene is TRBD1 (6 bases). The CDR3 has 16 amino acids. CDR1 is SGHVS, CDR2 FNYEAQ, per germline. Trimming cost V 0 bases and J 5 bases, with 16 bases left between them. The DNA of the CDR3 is TGTGCCAGCAGCTTAGCGTGGGGGGGCTCAGGGACTGAAGCTTTCTTT. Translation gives CASSLAWGGSGTEAFF.

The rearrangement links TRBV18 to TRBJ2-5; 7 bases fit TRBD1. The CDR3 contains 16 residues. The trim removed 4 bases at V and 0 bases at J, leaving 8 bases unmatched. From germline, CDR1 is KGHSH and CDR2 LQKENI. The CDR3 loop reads CASSRNSQGYQETQYF. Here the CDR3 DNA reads TGTGCCAGCTCACGAAATTCACAGGGGTACCAAGAGACCCAGTACTTC.

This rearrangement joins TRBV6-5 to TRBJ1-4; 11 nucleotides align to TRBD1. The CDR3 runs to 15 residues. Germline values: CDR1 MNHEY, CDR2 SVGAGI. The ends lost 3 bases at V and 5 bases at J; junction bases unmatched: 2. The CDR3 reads CASSYGDRGNEKLFF. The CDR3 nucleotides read TGTGCCAGCAGTTATGGGGACAGGGGGAATGAAAAACTGTTTTTT.

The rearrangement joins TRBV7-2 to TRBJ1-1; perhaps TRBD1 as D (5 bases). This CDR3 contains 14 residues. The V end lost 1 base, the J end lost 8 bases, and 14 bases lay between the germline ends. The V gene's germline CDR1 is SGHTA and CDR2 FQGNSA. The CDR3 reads CASSLGGAKTEAFF. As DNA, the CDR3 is TGTGCCAGCAGCTTAGGGGGCGCGAAAACCGAAGCTTTCTTT.

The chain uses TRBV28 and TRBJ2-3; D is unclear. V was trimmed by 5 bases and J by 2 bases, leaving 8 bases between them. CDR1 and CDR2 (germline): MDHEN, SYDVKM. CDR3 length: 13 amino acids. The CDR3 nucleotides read TGTGCCAGCAGTCGTGGGTCCACAGATACGCAGTATTTT. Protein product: CASSRGSTDTQYF.

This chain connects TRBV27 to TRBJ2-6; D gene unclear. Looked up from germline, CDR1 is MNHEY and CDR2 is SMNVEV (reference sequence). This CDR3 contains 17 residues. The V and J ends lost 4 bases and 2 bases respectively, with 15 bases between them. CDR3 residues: CASSSTGRNTGANVLTF. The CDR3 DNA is TGTGCCAGCAGTTCCACCGGACGGAACACTGGGGCCAACGTCCTGACTTTC.

CDR3 DNA: TGTGCCTGGAGTACAGGCCTCTCAAGGAAGGAGCAGTACTTC. It specifies CAWSTGLSRKEQYF. The rearrangement joins TRBV30 to TRBJ2-7; D is possibly TRBD1 (5 bases). Per germline, CDR1 GTSNPN and CDR2 SVGIG (reference sequence). The CDR3 sequence is 14 residues long. The V gene lost 2 bases and the J gene lost 7 bases, with 18 bases spanning the gap.

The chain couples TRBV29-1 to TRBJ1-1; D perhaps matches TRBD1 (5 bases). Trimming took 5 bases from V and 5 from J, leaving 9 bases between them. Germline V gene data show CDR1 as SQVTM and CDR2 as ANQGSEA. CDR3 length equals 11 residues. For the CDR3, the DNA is TGCAGCGTTTATCGGGGGACTGAAGCTTTCTTT. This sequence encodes CSVYRGTEAFF.

Written as DNA, the CDR3 is TGTGCCAGCAGCCAAGGACGGATGAGCTCCTACGAGCAGTACTTC. This encodes CASSQGRMSSYEQYF. The J gene is TRBJ2-7, the V gene TRBV3-1 (or the pseudogene TRBV3-2); D gene ambiguous. With 1 base removed from V and 0 bases from J, the gap between germline ends came to 10 bases. The CDR3 runs to 15 residues. Germline CDR1 LGHDT, CDR2 YNNKEL (reference sequence).

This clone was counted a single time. The CDR3 spells CASSLVQGLSGNTIYF. DNA for the CDR3: TGTGCCAGCAGCTTGGTCCAGGGCCTCTCTGGAAACACCATATATTTT. The J gene is TRBJ1-3, the V gene TRBV5-5, with D possibly TRBD1 on 5 matching bases. CDR1 is SGHKS and CDR2 is YYEKEE in the germline V gene (reference sequence). This CDR3 comprises 16 residues. Deletions cut 0 bases from V and 0 bases from J, with 10 bases between.

CDR3 sequence (DNA): TGCGCCAGCCCCCCTCCGATGTGGGATACCGGGGAGCTGTTTTTT. Protein: CASPPPMWDTGELFF. The chain has TRBV23-1 and TRBJ2-2, with D unresolved. TRBV23-1 is noted as an ORF with a role that remains uncertain. The V gene lost 8 bases and the J gene lost 5 bases, with 18 bases spanning the gap. The CDR3 runs to 15 residues.

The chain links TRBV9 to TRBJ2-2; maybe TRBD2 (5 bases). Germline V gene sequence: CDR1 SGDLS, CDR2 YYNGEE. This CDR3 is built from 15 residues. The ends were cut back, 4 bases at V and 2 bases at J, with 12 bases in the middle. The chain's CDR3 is CASSFLGANTGELFF. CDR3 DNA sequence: TGTGCCAGCAGCTTCTTGGGAGCCAACACCGGGGAGCTGTTTTTT. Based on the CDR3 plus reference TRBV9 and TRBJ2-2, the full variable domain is DSGVTQTPKHLITATGQRVTLRCSPRSGDLSVYWYQQSLDQGLQFLIQYYNGEERAKGNILERFSAQQFPDLHSELNLSSLELGDSALYFCASSFLGANTGELFFGEGSRLTVL.

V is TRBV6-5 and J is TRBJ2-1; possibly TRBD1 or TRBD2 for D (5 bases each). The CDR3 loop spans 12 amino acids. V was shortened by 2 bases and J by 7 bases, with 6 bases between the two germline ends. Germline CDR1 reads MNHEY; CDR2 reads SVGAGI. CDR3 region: CASSYGGNEQFF. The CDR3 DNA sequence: TGTGCCAGCAGTTACGGGGGAAATGAGCAGTTCTTC.

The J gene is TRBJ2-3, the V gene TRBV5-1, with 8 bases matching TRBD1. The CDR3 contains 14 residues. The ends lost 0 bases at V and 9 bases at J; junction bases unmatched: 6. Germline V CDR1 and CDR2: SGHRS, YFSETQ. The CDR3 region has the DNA TGCGCCAGCAGCTTGGGACAGGGGAGGAGGACGCAGTATTTT. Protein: CASSLGQGRRTQYF.

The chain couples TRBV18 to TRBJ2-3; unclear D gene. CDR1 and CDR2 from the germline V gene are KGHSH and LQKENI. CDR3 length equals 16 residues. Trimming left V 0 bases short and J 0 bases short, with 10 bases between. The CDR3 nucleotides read TGTGCCAGCTCACCACCGGTCCCGATAAGCACAGATACGCAGTATTTT. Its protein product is CASSPPVPISTDTQYF. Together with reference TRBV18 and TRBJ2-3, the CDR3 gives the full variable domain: NAGVMQNPRHLVRRRGQEARLRCSPMKGHSHVYWYRQLPEEGLKFMVYLQKENIIDESGMPKERFSAEFPKEGPSILRIQQVVRGDSAAYFCASSPPVPISTDTQYFGPGTRLTVL.

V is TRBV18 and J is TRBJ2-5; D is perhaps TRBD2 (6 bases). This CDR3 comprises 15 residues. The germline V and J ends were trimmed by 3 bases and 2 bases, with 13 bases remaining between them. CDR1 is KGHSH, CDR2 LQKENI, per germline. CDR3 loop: CASSPRGQNQETQYF. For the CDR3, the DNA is TGTGCCAGCTCACCGCGGGGCCAAAATCAAGAGACCCAGTACTTC. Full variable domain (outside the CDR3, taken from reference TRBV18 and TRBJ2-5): NAGVMQNPRHLVRRRGQEARLRCSPMKGHSHVYWYRQLPEEGLKFMVYLQKENIIDESGMPKERFSAEFPKEGPSILRIQQVVRGDSAAYFCASSPRGQNQETQYFGPGTRLLVL.

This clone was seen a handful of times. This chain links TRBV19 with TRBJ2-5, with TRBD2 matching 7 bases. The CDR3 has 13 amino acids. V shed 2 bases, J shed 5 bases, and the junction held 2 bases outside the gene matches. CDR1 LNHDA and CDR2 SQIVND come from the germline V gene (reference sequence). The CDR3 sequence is CASSIQGGETQYF. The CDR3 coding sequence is TGTGCCAGTAGTATACAGGGAGGGGAGACCCAGTACTTC.

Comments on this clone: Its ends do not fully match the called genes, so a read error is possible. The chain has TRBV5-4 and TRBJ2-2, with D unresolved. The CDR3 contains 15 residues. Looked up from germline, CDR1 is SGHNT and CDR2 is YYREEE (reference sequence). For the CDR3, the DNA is TGTGCCAGTTCTCGGGCAGGTGGGAACCCCGGGGAGCTGTTTTTT. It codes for CASSRAGGNPGELFF. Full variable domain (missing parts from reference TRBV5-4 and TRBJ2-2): ETGVTQSPTHLIKTRGQQVTLRCSSQSGHNTVSWYQQALGQGPQFIFQYYREEENGRGNFPPRFSGLQFPNYSSELNVNALELDDSALYLCASSRAGGNPGELFFGEGSRLTVL.

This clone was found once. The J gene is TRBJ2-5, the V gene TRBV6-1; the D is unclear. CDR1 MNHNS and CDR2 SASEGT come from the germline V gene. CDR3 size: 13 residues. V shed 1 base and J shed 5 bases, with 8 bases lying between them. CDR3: CASSEEVRETQYF. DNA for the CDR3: TGTGCCAGCAGTGAAGAAGTTCGGGAGACCCAGTACTTC.

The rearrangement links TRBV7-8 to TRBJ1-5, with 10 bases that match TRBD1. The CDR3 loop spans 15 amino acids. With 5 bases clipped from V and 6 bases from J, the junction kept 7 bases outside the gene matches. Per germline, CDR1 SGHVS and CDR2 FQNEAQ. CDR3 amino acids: CASSLRDRGVQPQHF. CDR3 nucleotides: TGTGCCAGCAGCCTCCGGGACAGGGGAGTTCAGCCCCAGCATTTT.

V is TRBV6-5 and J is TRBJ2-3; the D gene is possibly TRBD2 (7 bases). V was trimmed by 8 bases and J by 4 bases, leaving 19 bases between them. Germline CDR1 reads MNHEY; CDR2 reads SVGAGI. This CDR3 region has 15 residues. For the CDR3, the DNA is TGTGCCAGCCGTTCGCGGGGGCCGATTTCAGATACGCAGTATTTT. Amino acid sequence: CASRSRGPISDTQYF.

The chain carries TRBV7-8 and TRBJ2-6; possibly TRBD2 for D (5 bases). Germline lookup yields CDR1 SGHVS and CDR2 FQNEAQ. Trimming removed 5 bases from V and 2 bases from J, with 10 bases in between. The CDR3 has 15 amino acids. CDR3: CASSRRNPGANVLTF. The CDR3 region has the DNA TGTGCCAGCAGCCGGAGGAACCCTGGGGCCAACGTCCTGACTTTC.

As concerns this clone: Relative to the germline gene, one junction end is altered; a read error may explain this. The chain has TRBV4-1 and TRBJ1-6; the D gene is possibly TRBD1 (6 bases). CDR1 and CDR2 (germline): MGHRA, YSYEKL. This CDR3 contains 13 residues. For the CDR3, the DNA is TGCGCCGGCAGCCAGGGGCAGGTTTCACCCCTCCACTTT. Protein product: CAGSQGQVSPLHF.

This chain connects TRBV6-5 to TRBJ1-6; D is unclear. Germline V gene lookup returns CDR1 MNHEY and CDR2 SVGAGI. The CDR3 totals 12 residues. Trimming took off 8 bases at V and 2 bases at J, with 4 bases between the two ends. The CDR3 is CASCTYNSPLHF. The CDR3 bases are TGTGCCAGCTGTACCTATAATTCACCCCTCCACTTT.

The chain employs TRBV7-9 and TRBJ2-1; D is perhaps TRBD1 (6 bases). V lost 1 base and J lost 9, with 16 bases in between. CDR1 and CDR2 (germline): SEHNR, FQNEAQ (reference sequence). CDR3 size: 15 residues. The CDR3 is CASSLGQGHWGEQFF. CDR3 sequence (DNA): TGTGCCAGCAGCTTAGGGCAGGGGCACTGGGGTGAGCAGTTCTTC. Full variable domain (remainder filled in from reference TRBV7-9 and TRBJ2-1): DTGVSQNPRHKITKRGQNVTFRCDPISEHNRLYWYRQTLGQGPEFLTYFQNEAQLEKSRLLSDRFSAERPKGSFSTLEIQRTEQGDSAMYLCASSLGQGHWGEQFFGPGTRLTVL.

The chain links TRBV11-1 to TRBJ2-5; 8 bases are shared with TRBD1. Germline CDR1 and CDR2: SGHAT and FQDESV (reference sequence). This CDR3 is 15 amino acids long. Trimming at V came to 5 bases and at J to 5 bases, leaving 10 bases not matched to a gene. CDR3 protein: CASSLDRGFGETQYF. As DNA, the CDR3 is TGTGCCAGCAGCCTCGACAGGGGTTTCGGGGAGACCCAGTACTTC.

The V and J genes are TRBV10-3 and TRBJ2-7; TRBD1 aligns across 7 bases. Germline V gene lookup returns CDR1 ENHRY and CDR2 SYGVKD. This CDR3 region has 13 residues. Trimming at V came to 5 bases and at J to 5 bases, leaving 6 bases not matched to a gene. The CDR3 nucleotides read TGTGCCATCAGTAGACAGGGAAGGCACGAGCAGTACTTC. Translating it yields CAISRQGRHEQYF.

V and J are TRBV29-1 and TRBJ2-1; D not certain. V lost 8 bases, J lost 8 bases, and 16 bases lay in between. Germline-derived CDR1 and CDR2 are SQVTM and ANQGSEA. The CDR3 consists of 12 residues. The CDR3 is CSFREARDEQFF. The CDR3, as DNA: TGCAGCTTCAGAGAGGCTCGGGATGAGCAGTTCTTC.

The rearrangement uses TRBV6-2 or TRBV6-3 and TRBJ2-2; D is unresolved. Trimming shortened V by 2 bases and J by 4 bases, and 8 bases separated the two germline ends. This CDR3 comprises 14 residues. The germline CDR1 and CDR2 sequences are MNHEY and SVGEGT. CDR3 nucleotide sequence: TGTGCCAGCAGTTACCGGCGGAGCACCGGGGAGCTGTTTTTT. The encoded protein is CASSYRRSTGELFF.

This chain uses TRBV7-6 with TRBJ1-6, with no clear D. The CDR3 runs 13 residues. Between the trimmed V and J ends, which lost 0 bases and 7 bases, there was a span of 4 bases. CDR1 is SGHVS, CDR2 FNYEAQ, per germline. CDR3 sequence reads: CASSLAINSPLHF. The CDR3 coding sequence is TGTGCCAGCAGCTTAGCCATCAATTCACCCCTCCACTTT.